The 2 T cell receptor beta chains below all came from one sample that was sequenced in a study of metastatic and nonmetastatic thyroid tumors. The entire patient cohort was treatment-naive prior to thyroid surgery. TCRdb redid the clone calls on the PCR reads using MiXCR. The sample carries 30,000 to 45,000 clones, about a fifth recorded once. The sequenced sample was blood. Receptor source: a female donor with papillary thyroid cancer or a benign thyroid nodule (not recorded which). Some clones in this sample may be carry-over from other donors' samples.

The rearrangement joins TRBV9 to TRBJ2-3; no clear D gene. V lost 0 bases and J lost 2, with 13 bases in between. The CDR3 covers 16 residues. Germline V lookup: CDR1 SGDLS, CDR2 YYNGEE. The CDR3 DNA sequence: TGTGCCAGCAGCGTAGAAATAGCTGGTCTCACAGATACGCAGTATTTT. It specifies CASSVEIAGLTDTQYF.

Ten or more counts support this clone. The gene calls are TRBV19 and TRBJ2-1; D unresolved. Per the germline V gene, CDR1 is LNHDA and CDR2 is SQIVND (reference sequence). Trimming removed 4 bases at V and 4 bases at J, with 8 bases between. The CDR3 consists of 13 residues. CDR3 DNA sequence: TGTGCCAGTAGTACCTCTGGGTACAATGAGCAGTTCTTC. Amino acids: CASSTSGYNEQFF.